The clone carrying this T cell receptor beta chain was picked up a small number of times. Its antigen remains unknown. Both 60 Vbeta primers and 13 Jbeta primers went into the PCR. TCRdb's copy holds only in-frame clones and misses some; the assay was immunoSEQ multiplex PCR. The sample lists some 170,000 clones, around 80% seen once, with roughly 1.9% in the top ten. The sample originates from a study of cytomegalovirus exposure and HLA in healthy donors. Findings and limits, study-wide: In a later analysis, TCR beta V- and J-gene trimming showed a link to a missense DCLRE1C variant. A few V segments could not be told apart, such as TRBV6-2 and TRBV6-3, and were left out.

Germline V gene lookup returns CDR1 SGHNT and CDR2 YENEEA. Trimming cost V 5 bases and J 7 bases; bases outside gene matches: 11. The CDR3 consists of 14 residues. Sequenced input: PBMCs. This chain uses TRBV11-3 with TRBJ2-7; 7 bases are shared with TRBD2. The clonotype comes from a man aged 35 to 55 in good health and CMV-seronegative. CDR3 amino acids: CASSLGRGSDEQYF. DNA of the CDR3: TGTGCCAGCAGCCTAGGGAGGGGATCCGATGAGCAGTACTTC.